The 28 T cell receptor beta chains listed next were all sequenced from one sample in a study of radiation and T cells in renal cell carcinoma. The time point is: blood 4 weeks post-SBRT, at nephrectomy. This sample's treatment: 15 Gy SBRT to primary tumor, nephrectomy 4 weeks later. Clones were sequenced by immunoSEQ multiplex PCR, and TCRdb holds only the in-frame ones, with some missing. The data show 40,000 to 50,000 clones, over 80% seen once. The sequencing used blood, collected from a patient whose treatment included radiotherapy and nephrectomy. The source is a woman between 70 and 85 years old with renal cell carcinoma.

This clone was observed a few times. V is TRBV11-2 and J is TRBJ2-1, with TRBD2 as a possible D gene (6 bases). CDR3 size: 15 residues. The germline V gene encodes CDR1 SGHAT and CDR2 FQNNGV. Trimming left V 1 base short and J 6 bases short, with 13 bases between. Written as DNA, the CDR3 is TGTGCCAGCAGCTTAGGAGGTACTAGCTCCAATGAGCAGTTCTTC. Translating it yields CASSLGGTSSNEQFF.

The J gene is TRBJ1-2, the V gene TRBV5-6, with 7 bases identical to TRBD1. This CDR3 region has 14 residues. Unmatched junction bases numbered 5, after V lost 0 bases and J lost 6 bases. Germline V gene lookup returns CDR1 SGHDT and CDR2 YYEEEE. This CDR3 is CASSLGQGDHGYTF. In DNA, the CDR3 is TGTGCCAGCAGCTTGGGGCAGGGGGACCATGGCTACACCTTC. The whole variable domain, filled in from reference TRBV5-6 and TRBJ1-2, reads DAGVTQSPTHLIKTRGQQVTLRCSPKSGHDTVSWYQQALGQGPQFIFQYYEEEERQRGNFPDRFSGHQFPNYSSELNVNALLLGDSALYLCASSLGQGDHGYTFGSGTRLTVV.

The genes are TRBV11-3 and TRBJ1-2; TRBD1 matches at 7 bases. CDR3 length: 17 residues. Germline-derived CDR1 and CDR2 are SGHNT and YENEEA. V was pared by 1 base and J by 4 bases, with 12 bases of the junction left unmatched. CDR3 in DNA: TGTGCCAGCAGCTTAGCCCCCCCAGCGCAGGGGGGCTATGGCTACACCTTC. This codes for CASSLAPPAQGGYGYTF.

The chain couples TRBV14 to TRBJ2-3; D call uncertain. Trimming took 5 bases from V and 4 from J, leaving 10 bases between them. The CDR3 covers 13 residues. CDR1 SGHDN and CDR2 FVKESK come from the germline V gene. The chain's CDR3 is CASSFHSADTQYF. CDR3 sequence (DNA): TGTGCCAGCAGCTTCCATAGTGCAGATACGCAGTATTTT.

This chain joins TRBV5-1 and TRBJ2-1; no clear D. This CDR3 comprises 13 residues. Germline V lookup: CDR1 SGHRS, CDR2 YFSETQ. V was cut by 0 bases and J by 6 bases, with 7 bases left in between. In DNA form, the CDR3 reads TGCGCCAGCAGCTTGGGTACAGCCAATGAGCAGTTCTTC. Protein sequence: CASSLGTANEQFF.

The CDR3 coding sequence is TGTGCCAGCAGACTTAGCGGACAGAGCTCCTACGAGCAGTACTTC. This gives the protein CASRLSGQSSYEQYF. This chain joins TRBV6-6 and TRBJ2-7; TRBD1 or TRBD2 may be the D gene (6 bases each). There are 15 residues in the CDR3. Germline CDR1 is MNHNY and CDR2 is SVGAGI (reference sequence). V was shortened by 6 bases and J by 0 bases, with 15 bases between the two germline ends.

The V call is TRBV19, the J call TRBJ2-7, with 9 bases aligning to TRBD2. Germline V lookup: CDR1 LNHDA, CDR2 SQIVND (reference sequence). The V segment lost 5 bases and the J segment 0 bases; nucleotides outside the gene matches: 5. The CDR3 consists of 15 residues. This chain's CDR3 is CASSPQRGVSYEQYF. The CDR3, as DNA: TGTGCCAGTAGTCCCCAGCGGGGGGTCTCCTACGAGCAGTACTTC.

This chain connects TRBV5-4 to TRBJ1-2; D is unclear. The CDR3 runs to 13 residues. V lost 0 bases and J lost 8, with 11 bases in between. Germline CDR1 and CDR2: SGHNT and YYREEE (reference sequence). CDR3 nucleotide sequence: TGTGCCAGCAGCTTGGACTCCTGGGGAGGCTACACCTTC. Translated: CASSLDSWGGYTF.

The chain employs TRBV6-1 and TRBJ2-7; tentatively, D is TRBD2 (6 bases). The CDR3 is made up of 13 amino acids. Trimming left V 6 bases short and J 3 bases short, with 12 bases between. Per the germline V gene, CDR1 is MNHNS and CDR2 is SASEGT. CDR3 sequence: CASRPGLGYEQYF. CDR3 coding DNA: TGTGCCAGCAGGCCGGGACTGGGCTACGAGCAGTACTTC.

The rearrangement links TRBV7-2 to TRBJ2-1; 10 bases line up with TRBD2. In germline, CDR1 is SGHTA, CDR2 FQGNSA. This CDR3 region has 17 residues. Losses at the gene ends were 1 base for V and 8 bases for J; bases not matched to a gene: 11. The CDR3 bases are TGTGCCAGCAGCTTAGTAGGACTAGCGGCCCCGGGCGATGAGCAGTTCTTC. This translates into CASSLVGLAAPGDEQFF.

This clone has just a few counts. The V and J genes are TRBV11-2 and TRBJ2-2, with D perhaps assigned TRBD1 or TRBD2 (6 bases each). V was trimmed by 7 bases and J by 2 bases, leaving 11 bases between them. The CDR3 has 14 amino acids. Germline CDR1 SGHAT, CDR2 FQNNGV. Written as DNA, the CDR3 is TGTGCCAGCAAAGGGGGGATTAACACCGGGGAGCTGTTTTTT. Its protein is CASKGGINTGELFF.

V gene TRBV6-1 combines with J gene TRBJ2-4, with D perhaps TRBD1 (5 bases). Trimming cost V 2 bases and J 4 bases, with 9 bases left between them. The CDR3 length is 14 residues. Germline loops: CDR1 MNHNS, CDR2 SASEGT. CDR3 DNA: TGTGCCAGCAGTGAACAGGGTGGGAAAAACATTCAGTACTTC. Translation gives CASSEQGGKNIQYF.

This clone was seen a few times. This chain joins TRBV6-1 and TRBJ1-5; D gene ambiguous. V gave up 2 bases and J gave up 9 bases, with 11 bases separating them. This CDR3 has 13 amino acids. CDR1 MNHNS and CDR2 SASEGT come from the germline V gene. Here the CDR3 DNA reads TGTGCCAGCAGTGAACATGAAAATAGGCCCCAGCATTTT. This codes for CASSEHENRPQHF.

The V and J genes are TRBV6-1 and TRBJ2-7; 9 bases match TRBD1. Trimming at V came to 6 bases and at J to 6 bases, leaving 9 bases not matched to a gene. Germline loops: CDR1 MNHNS, CDR2 SASEGT. The CDR3 covers 14 residues. CDR3 bases: TGTGCCAGCAGACAAACAGGGGGCTTTTCCGAGCAGTACTTC. Its translation: CASRQTGGFSEQYF.

V usage is TRBV2 and J usage is TRBJ2-5, with D hard to call. The CDR3 totals 15 residues. Trimming took 4 bases from V and 1 from J, leaving 13 bases between them. Germline CDR1 is SNHLY and CDR2 is FYNNEI. The CDR3 DNA sequence: TGTGCCAGCAGTGTGGATGGGCCAGTCCAAGAGACCCAGTACTTC. It is translated as CASSVDGPVQETQYF. Supplemented by reference TRBV2 and TRBJ2-5, the full variable domain reads EPEVTQTPSHQVTQMGQEVILRCVPISNHLYFYWYRQILGQKVEFLVSFYNNEISEKSEIFDDQFSVERPDGSNFTLKIRSTKLEDSAMYFCASSVDGPVQETQYFGPGTRLLVL.

This chain uses TRBV6-5 with TRBJ1-5, with 9 nucleotides matching TRBD1. Looked up from germline, CDR1 is MNHEY and CDR2 is SVGAGI. This CDR3 region has 16 residues. J gave up 5 bases and V 0 bases, and 5 bases lay outside the gene matches. The CDR3 sequence is CASSYSPDRGDQPQHF. The CDR3 DNA sequence: TGTGCCAGCAGTTACTCACCGGACAGGGGCGATCAGCCCCAGCATTTT.

The chain carries TRBV29-1 and TRBJ2-2; weak D call: TRBD2 (5 bases). V was trimmed by 3 bases and J by 3 bases, leaving 8 bases between them. The CDR3 consists of 13 residues. CDR1 and CDR2 (germline): SQVTM, ANQGSEA. The DNA of the CDR3 is TGCAGCGTTGATTGGCGGGACACCGGGGAGCTGTTTTTT. This translates into CSVDWRDTGELFF.

The chain links TRBV5-4 to TRBJ2-5; D possibly corresponds to TRBD2 (5 bases). The germline gives CDR1 SGHNT, CDR2 YYREEE (reference sequence). This CDR3 contains 14 residues. V was pared by 4 bases and J by 0 bases, with 10 bases between. CDR3 loop: CASSPRADQETQYF. The CDR3 nucleotides read TGTGCCAGCAGCCCCCGAGCGGACCAAGAGACCCAGTACTTC.

The V call is TRBV12-5, the J call TRBJ2-1; 8 nucleotides align to TRBD1. CDR3 size: 15 residues. V was pared by 4 bases and J by 8 bases, with 10 bases of the junction left unmatched. Germline loops: CDR1 LGHNT, CDR2 FRNRAP. CDR3 nucleotides: TGTGCTAGTGGTTCCCCGGGACAGGCCTCCCATGAGCAGTTCTTC. Amino acid sequence: CASGSPGQASHEQFF.

The chain recombines TRBV4-1 with TRBJ1-6; 9 bases match TRBD1. The germline gives CDR1 MGHRA, CDR2 YSYEKL. Losses at the gene ends were 1 base for V and 10 bases for J; bases not matched to a gene: 2. This CDR3 region has 14 residues. The CDR3 coding sequence is TGCGCCAGCAGCCAAGGACAGGGGGACTCACCCCTCCACTTT. Encoded protein: CASSQGQGDSPLHF.

The V call is TRBV18, the J call TRBJ1-2; 7 positions match TRBD1. Per germline, CDR1 KGHSH and CDR2 LQKENI. Germline trimming cut 2 bases from V and 0 bases from J; bases unmatched to any gene: 6. The CDR3 consists of 16 residues. The CDR3 coding sequence is TGTGCCAGCTCACCATTTAAAAGGGGGCCTAACTATGGCTACACCTTC. Its protein product is CASSPFKRGPNYGYTF.

J is TRBJ2-3 and V is TRBV13, with 7 nucleotides matching TRBD2. CDR1 and CDR2 from the germline V gene are PRHDT and FYEKMQ (reference sequence). The CDR3 contains 16 residues. The ends lost 5 bases at V and 2 bases at J; junction bases unmatched: 10. The CDR3: CASSAGPGLSTDTQYF. The CDR3 coding sequence is TGTGCCAGCAGCGCAGGTCCGGGACTATCCACAGATACGCAGTATTTT. Full variable domain (remainder filled in from reference TRBV13 and TRBJ2-3): AAGVIQSPRHLIKEKRETATLKCYPIPRHDTVYWYQQGPGQDPQFLISFYEKMQSDKGSIPDRFSAQQFSDYHSELNMSSLELGDSALYFCASSAGPGLSTDTQYFGPGTRLTVL.

The chain employs TRBV2 and TRBJ1-4; D gene ambiguous. The CDR3 consists of 16 residues. CDR1 SNHLY and CDR2 FYNNEI come from the germline V gene. V lost 0 bases, J lost 0 bases, and 8 bases lay in between. This chain's CDR3 is CASSEAGFTTNEKLFF. CDR3 coding DNA: TGTGCCAGCAGTGAAGCGGGATTCACAACTAATGAAAAACTGTTTTTT.

The rearrangement links TRBV2 to TRBJ2-7, with 9 bases identical to TRBD1. CDR1 is SNHLY, CDR2 FYNNEI, per germline. CDR3 length equals 12 residues. With 7 bases clipped from V and 6 bases from J, the junction kept 4 bases outside the gene matches. Here the CDR3 DNA reads TGTGCCAGCAACGGACAGGGGCGCGAGCAGTACTTC. This gives the protein CASNGQGREQYF.

The V and J genes are TRBV11-1 and TRBJ2-3; D remains unclear. Germline lookup yields CDR1 SGHAT and CDR2 FQDESV (reference sequence). V lost 1 base to trimming and J lost 4 bases, with 6 bases between them. The CDR3 is 13 amino acids. The CDR3 region has the DNA TGTGCCAGCAGCTTAGAATGGGCAGATACGCAGTATTTT. Its translation is CASSLEWADTQYF.

This clone was seen just once. The chain carries TRBV6-4 and TRBJ1-2, with D unclear. The CDR3 consists of 15 residues. Germline V gene lookup returns CDR1 MRHNA and CDR2 SNTAGT. V was cut by 3 bases and J by 5 bases, with 16 bases left in between. The CDR3 spells CASSESAGSQYGYTF. Written as DNA, the CDR3 is TGTGCCAGCAGTGAGTCGGCAGGATCGCAGTATGGCTACACCTTC.

The chain carries TRBV5-1 and TRBJ1-2; unclear D gene. The germline V and J ends were trimmed by 0 bases and 8 bases, with 11 bases remaining between them. CDR1 SGHRS and CDR2 YFSETQ come from the germline V gene. The CDR3 length is 13 residues. In nucleotides, the CDR3 is TGCGCCAGCAGCTTGGTGGCTGGAGAGGGCTACACCTTC. This sequence encodes CASSLVAGEGYTF.

The rearrangement links TRBV6-5 to TRBJ1-2; D is perhaps TRBD1 (5 bases). Germline V gene sequence: CDR1 MNHEY, CDR2 SVGAGI. Trimming left V 10 bases short and J 4 bases short, with 13 bases between. This CDR3 spans 12 amino acids. CDR3 sequence (DNA): TGTGCCACGCAAAGGGGAGGCTATGGCTACACCTTC. This gives the protein CATQRGGYGYTF.